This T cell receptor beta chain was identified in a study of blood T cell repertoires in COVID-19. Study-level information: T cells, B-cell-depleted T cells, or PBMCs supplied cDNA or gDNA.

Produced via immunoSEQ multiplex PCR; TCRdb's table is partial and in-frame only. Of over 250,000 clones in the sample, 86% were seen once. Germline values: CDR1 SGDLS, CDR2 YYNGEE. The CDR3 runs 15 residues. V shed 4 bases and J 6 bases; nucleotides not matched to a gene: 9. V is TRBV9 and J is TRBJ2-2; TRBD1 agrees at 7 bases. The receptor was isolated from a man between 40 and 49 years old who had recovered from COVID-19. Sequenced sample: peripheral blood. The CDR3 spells CASSPGDRVSGELFF. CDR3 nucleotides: TGTGCCAGCAGCCCTGGTGACAGGGTATCCGGGGAGCTGTTTTTT. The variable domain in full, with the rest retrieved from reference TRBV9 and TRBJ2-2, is DSGVTQTPKHLITATGQRVTLRCSPRSGDLSVYWYQQSLDQGLQFLIQYYNGEERAKGNILERFSAQQFPDLHSELNLSSLELGDSALYFCASSPGDRVSGELFFGEGSRLTVL.